These 4 T cell receptor beta chains originate from one sample sequenced in a study of long-term antiretroviral therapy in people with HIV. Version v3.0 of the immunoSEQ assay ran at survey level. Repertoires were generated with immunoSEQ multiplex PCR, while TCRdb's copy carries only in-frame clones and drops some. The repertoire holds 13,000 or so clones, roughly 80% seen once, with about an eighth in the top ten. The input for sequencing was unsorted PBMCs, taken 3.2 years before starting antiretroviral therapy. The receptors come from a man in his forties with HIV.

This sequence joins TRBV5-1 and TRBJ2-6; D is perhaps TRBD1 (6 bases). Trimming pared 4 bases from V and 8 bases from J, leaving 16 bases between. The germline CDR1 and CDR2 sequences are SGHRS and YFSETQ. The CDR3 contains 15 residues. This chain's CDR3 is CASSLQGVPSNVLTF. The CDR3 nucleotides are TGCGCCAGCAGCCTACAGGGTGTGCCCTCCAACGTCCTGACTTTC.

V is TRBV30 and J is TRBJ1-3, with D unresolved. The germline CDR1 and CDR2 sequences are GTSNPN and SVGIG (reference sequence). The CDR3 covers 13 residues. V shed 3 bases and J shed 4 bases, with 10 bases lying between them. The CDR3 nucleotides read TGTGCCTGGAGCGAGGGTTCGGGAAACACCATATATTTT. It yields the protein CAWSEGSGNTIYF.

V and J are TRBV13 and TRBJ2-1; 9 bases agree with TRBD2. Per the germline V gene, CDR1 is PRHDT and CDR2 is FYEKMQ (reference sequence). The length of the CDR3 is 16 residues. V shed 5 bases and J 2 bases; nucleotides not matched to a gene: 7. This chain's CDR3 is CASSLRLAEAYNEQFF. CDR3 nucleotides: TGTGCCAGCAGCCTCCGACTAGCGGAAGCCTACAATGAGCAGTTCTTC.

This clone was detected only a few times. The chain employs TRBV23-1 and TRBJ2-7; 9 nucleotides match TRBD2. TRBV23-1 is assigned to the ORF class and has an uncertain function. This CDR3 has 15 residues. The V gene end was trimmed by 8 bases and the J gene end by 3 bases; junction bases not matched to a gene: 11. The CDR3 loop reads CASDPGLANLYEQYF. The CDR3 nucleotides read TGCGCCAGCGACCCGGGACTAGCTAATCTCTACGAGCAGTACTTC.